The clone carrying this T cell receptor (beta chain) appeared a single time. The data were taken from a study of shared T cell receptors in the human thymus. Measured with immunoSEQ multiplex PCR; TCRdb has only the in-frame clones, and not every one. The profile shows about 380,000 clones, about 95% of them singletons. The CDR3 is 15 residues long. Trimming at V came to 0 bases and at J to 10 bases, leaving 7 bases not matched to a gene. The germline V gene encodes CDR1 MNHEY and CDR2 SVGAGI. Sequencing used thymocytes. The receptor comes from a human donor. The chain uses TRBV6-5 and TRBJ2-1; 9 nucleotides align to TRBD2. The CDR3 DNA sequence: TGTGCCAGCAGTTACTCGACGCTAGCGGGACTGGAGCAGTTCTTC. This sequence encodes CASSYSTLAGLEQFF.